Listed below are T cell receptor beta chains from one sample, sequenced in a study of OX40 agonist ivuxolimab in advanced cancers. The table came from immunoSEQ multiplex PCR; TCRdb's copy has only in-frame clones and leaves some out. Of more than 45,000 clones detected, about 85% appear once; the ten largest clones hold 4.5% to 5.5%. This specimen consisted of CD4+ or CD8+ T cells sorted from blood, obtained in a trial of the OX40 agonist ivuxolimab. These receptors came from an adult with an advanced solid tumor such as melanoma, head and neck, liver or kidney cancer. CDR3s include the opening cysteine and the closing phenylalanine or tryptophan. Each record gives: J gene, V gene, D gene, clone size, CDR3 DNA, CDR3 protein. The D gene is left open where the match is weak. Expanded clones are given a class, and other clones once, few, many or no size at all.

j_call: TRBJ2-7
v_call: TRBV28
d_call: -
clone_size: -
cdr3_nt: TGTGCCAGCAGGAACAGACTCTCCTACGAGCAGTACTTC
cdr3_aa: CASRNRLSYEQYF

j_call: TRBJ2-5
v_call: TRBV28
d_call: TRBD2
clone_size: -
cdr3_nt: TGTGCCAGCACCAGGACTAGCGGGAAAGAGACCCAGTACTTC
cdr3_aa: CASTRTSGKETQYF

j_call: TRBJ2-3
v_call: TRBV19
d_call: TRBD1
clone_size: -
cdr3_nt: TGTGCCAGTAGTATAGATCCAGGGGGCAGCACAGATACGCAGTATTTT
cdr3_aa: CASSIDPGGSTDTQYF

j_call: TRBJ2-6
v_call: TRBV5-6
d_call: -
clone_size: -
cdr3_nt: TGTGCCAGCAGCCCAGGACCTACCAGCGAGACTGGGGCCAACGTCCTGACTTTC
cdr3_aa: CASSPGPTSETGANVLTF

j_call: TRBJ2-2
v_call: TRBV30
d_call: -
clone_size: -
cdr3_nt: TGTGCCTGGTTCCGCAGGGGTAATACCGGGGAGCTGTTTTTT
cdr3_aa: CAWFRRGNTGELFF

j_call: TRBJ2-7
v_call: TRBV28
d_call: -
clone_size: -
cdr3_nt: TGTGCCAGCACCGCCAGGGCAGAAAACTCCTACGAGCAGTACTTC
cdr3_aa: CASTARAENSYEQYF

j_call: TRBJ1-1
v_call: TRBV9
d_call: -
clone_size: -
cdr3_nt: TGTGCCAGCAGCGCCGGACAGACAACTTTCGGGAGCACTGAAGCTTTCTTT
cdr3_aa: CASSAGQTTFGSTEAFF

j_call: TRBJ1-2
v_call: TRBV10-1
d_call: TRBD1
clone_size: -
cdr3_nt: TGCGCCAGCTCGGGACAGGAAAACTATGGCTACACCTTC
cdr3_aa: CASSGQENYGYTF

j_call: TRBJ2-7
v_call: TRBV18
d_call: TRBD2
clone_size: -
cdr3_nt: TGTGCCAGCTCACCCCTCGGGGGGGCCAGGGAGCAGTACTTC
cdr3_aa: CASSPLGGAREQYF

j_call: TRBJ2-7
v_call: TRBV23-1
d_call: -
clone_size: -
cdr3_nt: TGCGCCAGCAGTCGCCTTTCTGATACAGGGCCGCCCTACGAGCAGTACTTC
cdr3_aa: CASSRLSDTGPPYEQYF

j_call: TRBJ2-7
v_call: TRBV18
d_call: -
clone_size: once
cdr3_nt: TGTGCCAGCTCACCTGGGAGGAGCTCCTACGAGCAGTACTTC
cdr3_aa: CASSPGRSSYEQYF

j_call: TRBJ1-3
v_call: TRBV5-1
d_call: TRBD1
clone_size: -
cdr3_nt: TGCGCCAGCAGCTCGGGGCGGACAGGGACGGGAAACACCATATATTTT
cdr3_aa: CASSSGRTGTGNTIYF

j_call: TRBJ2-2
v_call: TRBV7-8
d_call: TRBD2
clone_size: few
cdr3_nt: TGTGCCAGCAGAAGTACTAGCGGGGGGGGGCTGAAGCTGTTTTTT
cdr3_aa: CASRSTSGGGLKLFF

j_call: TRBJ2-2
v_call: TRBV4-2
d_call: TRBD1
clone_size: -
cdr3_nt: TGTGCCAGCAGCCCCAGGACAGGGCAGAACACCGGGGAGCTGTTTTTT
cdr3_aa: CASSPRTGQNTGELFF

j_call: TRBJ2-7
v_call: TRBV11-3
d_call: TRBD1
clone_size: -
cdr3_nt: TGTGCCAGCAGCTTAGTGAGGGGACAGGAGTACTTC
cdr3_aa: CASSLVRGQEYF

j_call: TRBJ2-2
v_call: TRBV11-2
d_call: -
clone_size: -
cdr3_nt: TGTGCCAGCAGCTTGGAGGGGTTCGGGGAGCTGTTTTTT
cdr3_aa: CASSLEGFGELFF

j_call: TRBJ1-1
v_call: TRBV19
d_call: -
clone_size: -
cdr3_nt: TGTGCCAGTAGTATAGACCCCTCGACTGAAGCTTTCTTT
cdr3_aa: CASSIDPSTEAFF

j_call: TRBJ1-5
v_call: TRBV19
d_call: -
clone_size: -
cdr3_nt: TGTGCCAGTAGTCCAGGGACAATGGGGAATCAGCCCCAGCATTTT
cdr3_aa: CASSPGTMGNQPQHF

j_call: TRBJ1-2
v_call: TRBV6-5
d_call: -
clone_size: -
cdr3_nt: TGTGCCAGCAGTTCCCGGGGAGGGGATCGTGGCTACACCTTC
cdr3_aa: CASSSRGGDRGYTF

j_call: TRBJ2-3
v_call: TRBV6-1
d_call: -
clone_size: -
cdr3_nt: TGTGCCAGCAGCAAGCCGGGGGCAGATACGCAGTATTTT
cdr3_aa: CASSKPGADTQYF

j_call: TRBJ2-2
v_call: TRBV7-9
d_call: -
clone_size: -
cdr3_nt: TGTGCCAGCAGCATTTCAGGGCCCGCGGGGGAGCTGTTTTTT
cdr3_aa: CASSISGPAGELFF